What follows is one TCR beta chain and its context. The sample is drawn from a study of blood T cell repertoires in COVID-19. The CDR3 covers 14 residues. Germline V lookup: CDR1 MNHEY, CDR2 SVGAGI. V lost 8 bases, J lost 2 bases, and 9 bases stayed unmatched. Repertoires were generated with immunoSEQ multiplex PCR, while TCRdb's copy carries only in-frame clones and drops some. The repertoire holds approximately 230,000 clones, with 75% to 90% as singletons. The sample consisted of peripheral blood. This clonotype originated in a man aged 25-40 years who had recovered from COVID-19. The chain is built from TRBV6-5 and TRBJ2-7; 7 bases are shared with TRBD1. The DNA of the CDR3 is TGTGCCAGCCAAACCGGGACAGAAGCCTACGAGCAGTACTTC. This gives the protein CASQTGTEAYEQYF.